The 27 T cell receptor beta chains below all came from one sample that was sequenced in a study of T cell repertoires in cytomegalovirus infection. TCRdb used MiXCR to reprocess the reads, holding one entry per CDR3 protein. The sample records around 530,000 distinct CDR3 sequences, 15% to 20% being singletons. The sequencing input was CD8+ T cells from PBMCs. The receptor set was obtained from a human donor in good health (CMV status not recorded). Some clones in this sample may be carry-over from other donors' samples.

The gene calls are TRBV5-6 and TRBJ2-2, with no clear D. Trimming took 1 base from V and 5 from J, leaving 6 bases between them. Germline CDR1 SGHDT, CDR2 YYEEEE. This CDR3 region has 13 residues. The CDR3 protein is CASSLWKTGELFF. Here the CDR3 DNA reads TGTGCCAGCAGCTTGTGGAAAACCGGGGAGCTGTTTTTT.

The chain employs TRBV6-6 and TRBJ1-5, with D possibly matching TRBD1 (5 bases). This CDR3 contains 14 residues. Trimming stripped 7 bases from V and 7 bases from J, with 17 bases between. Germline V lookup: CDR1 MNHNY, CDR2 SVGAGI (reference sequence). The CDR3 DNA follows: TGTGCCAGCACCCGGACAAGAGTCAGCCAGCCCCAGCATTTT. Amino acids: CASTRTRVSQPQHF.

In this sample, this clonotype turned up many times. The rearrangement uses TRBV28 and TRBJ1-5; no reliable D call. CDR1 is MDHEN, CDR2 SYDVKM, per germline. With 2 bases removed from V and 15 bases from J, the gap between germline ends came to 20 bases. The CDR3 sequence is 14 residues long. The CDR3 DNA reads TGTGCCAGCAGTTTAGGTACCGGGCTCCAAGGCCGGCATTTT. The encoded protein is CASSLGTGLQGRHF.

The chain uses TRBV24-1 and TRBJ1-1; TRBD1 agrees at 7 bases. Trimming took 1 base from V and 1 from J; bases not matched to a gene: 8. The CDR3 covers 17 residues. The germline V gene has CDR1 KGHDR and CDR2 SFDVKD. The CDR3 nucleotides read TGTGCCACCAGTGATTTCGTGACAGGGTGGGGGAACACTGAAGCTTTCTTT. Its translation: CATSDFVTGWGNTEAFF.

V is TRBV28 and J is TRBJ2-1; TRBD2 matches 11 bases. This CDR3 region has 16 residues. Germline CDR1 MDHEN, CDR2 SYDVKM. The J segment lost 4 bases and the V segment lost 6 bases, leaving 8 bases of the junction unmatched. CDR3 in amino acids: CASSFGLAGEYNEQFF. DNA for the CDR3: TGTGCCAGCAGCTTTGGACTAGCGGGCGAGTACAATGAGCAGTTCTTC.

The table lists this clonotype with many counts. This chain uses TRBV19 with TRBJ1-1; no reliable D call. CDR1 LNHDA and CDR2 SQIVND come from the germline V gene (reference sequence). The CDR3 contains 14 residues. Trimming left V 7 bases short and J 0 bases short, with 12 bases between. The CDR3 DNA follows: TGTGCCAGTAATCTCGGAGGAATGAACACTGAAGCTTTCTTT. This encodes CASNLGGMNTEAFF.

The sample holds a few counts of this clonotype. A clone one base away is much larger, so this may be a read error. This CDR3 is CASSLCGSTDEQYF. Here the CDR3 DNA reads TGTGCCAGCAGCTTATGCGGGAGTACGGACGAGCAGTACTTC. This chain links TRBV7-3 with TRBJ2-7; 7 positions match TRBD2. CDR1 SGHTA and CDR2 FQGTGA come from the germline V gene. The CDR3 is made up of 14 amino acids. V trimming: 2 bases; J trimming: 5 bases; junction bases outside the gene matches: 6.

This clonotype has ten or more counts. CDR3 sequence (DNA): TGTGCCAGCAGCTTAGGACCCAGGCTAAATGAAAAACTGTTTTTT. The encoded protein is CASSLGPRLNEKLFF. The chain uses TRBV7-9 and TRBJ1-4; no definite D call. Trimming left V 1 base short and J 5 bases short, with 11 bases between. The CDR3 totals 15 residues. Per the germline V gene, CDR1 is SEHNR and CDR2 is FQNEAQ (reference sequence).

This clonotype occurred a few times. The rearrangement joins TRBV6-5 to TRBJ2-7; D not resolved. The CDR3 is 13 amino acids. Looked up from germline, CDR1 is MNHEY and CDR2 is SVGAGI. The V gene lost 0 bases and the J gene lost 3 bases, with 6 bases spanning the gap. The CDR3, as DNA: TGTGCCAGCAGTTACTCTTACAGCTACGAGCAGTACTTC. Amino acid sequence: CASSYSYSYEQYF.

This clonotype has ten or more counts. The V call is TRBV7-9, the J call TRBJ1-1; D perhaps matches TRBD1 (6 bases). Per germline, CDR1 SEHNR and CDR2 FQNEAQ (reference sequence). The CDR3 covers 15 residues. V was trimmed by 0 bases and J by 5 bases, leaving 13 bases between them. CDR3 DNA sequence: TGTGCCAGCAGCTTAGCTTCGGGGGGCAGGACTGAAGCTTTCTTT. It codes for CASSLASGGRTEAFF.

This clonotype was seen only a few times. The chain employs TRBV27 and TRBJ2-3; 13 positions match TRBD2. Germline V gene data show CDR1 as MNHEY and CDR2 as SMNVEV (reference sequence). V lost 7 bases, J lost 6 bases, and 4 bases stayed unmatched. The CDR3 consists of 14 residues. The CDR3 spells CASTQGLAGDTQYF. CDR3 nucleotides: TGTGCCAGCACCCAGGGACTAGCGGGGGATACGCAGTATTTT.

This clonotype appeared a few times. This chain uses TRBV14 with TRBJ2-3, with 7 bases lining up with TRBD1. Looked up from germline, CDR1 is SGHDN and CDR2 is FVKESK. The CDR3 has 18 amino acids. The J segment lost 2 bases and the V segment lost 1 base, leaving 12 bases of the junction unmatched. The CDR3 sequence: CASSQGLGDRWDTDTQYF. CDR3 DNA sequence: TGTGCCAGCAGCCAAGGTTTAGGGGACAGATGGGACACAGATACGCAGTATTTT.

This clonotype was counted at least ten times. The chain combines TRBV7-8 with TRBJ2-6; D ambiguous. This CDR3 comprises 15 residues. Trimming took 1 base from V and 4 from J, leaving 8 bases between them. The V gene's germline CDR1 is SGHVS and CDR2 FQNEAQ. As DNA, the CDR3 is TGTGCCAGCAGCTTAGTAGCAGAAGGGGCCAACGTCCTGACTTTC. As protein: CASSLVAEGANVLTF.

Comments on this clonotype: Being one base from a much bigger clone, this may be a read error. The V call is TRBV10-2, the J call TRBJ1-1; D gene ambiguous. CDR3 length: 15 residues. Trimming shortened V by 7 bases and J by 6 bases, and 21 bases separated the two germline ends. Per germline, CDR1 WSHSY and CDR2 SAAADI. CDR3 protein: CASTGVGGWEAEAFF. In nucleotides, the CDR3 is TGCGCCAGCACCGGAGTGGGAGGGTGGGAGGCTGAAGCTTTCTTT.

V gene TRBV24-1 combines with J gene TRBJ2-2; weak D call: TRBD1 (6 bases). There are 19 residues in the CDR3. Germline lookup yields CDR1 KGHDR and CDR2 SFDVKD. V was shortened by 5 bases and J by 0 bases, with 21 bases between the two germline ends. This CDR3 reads CATSGPGTHNPSNTGELFF. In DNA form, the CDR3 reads TGTGCCACCAGTGGCCCCGGGACACACAACCCTTCGAACACCGGGGAGCTGTTTTTT.

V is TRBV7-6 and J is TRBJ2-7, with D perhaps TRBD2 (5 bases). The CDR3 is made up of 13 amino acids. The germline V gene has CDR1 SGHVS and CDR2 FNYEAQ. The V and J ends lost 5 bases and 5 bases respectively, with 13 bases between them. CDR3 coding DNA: TGTGCCAGCAGCCCAGTCGGAGGAAACGAGCAGTACTTC. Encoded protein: CASSPVGGNEQYF. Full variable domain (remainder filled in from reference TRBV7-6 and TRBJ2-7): GAGVSQSPRYKVTKRGQDVALRCDPISGHVSLYWYRQALGQGPEFLTYFNYEAQQDKSGLPNDRFSAERPEGSISTLTIQRTEQRDSAMYRCASSPVGGNEQYFGPGTRLTVT.

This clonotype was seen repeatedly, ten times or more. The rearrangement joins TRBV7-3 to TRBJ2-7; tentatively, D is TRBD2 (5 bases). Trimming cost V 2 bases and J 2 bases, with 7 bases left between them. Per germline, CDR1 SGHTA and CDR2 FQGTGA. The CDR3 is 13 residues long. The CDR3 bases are TGTGCCAGCAGCTTAGCGGAGGCCTACGAGCAGTACTTC. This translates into CASSLAEAYEQYF.

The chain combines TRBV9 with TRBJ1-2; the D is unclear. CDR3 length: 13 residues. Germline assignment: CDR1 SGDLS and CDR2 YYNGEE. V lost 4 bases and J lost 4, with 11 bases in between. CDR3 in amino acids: CASSRGRPYGYTF. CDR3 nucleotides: TGTGCCAGCAGCCGAGGACGCCCCTATGGCTACACCTTC.

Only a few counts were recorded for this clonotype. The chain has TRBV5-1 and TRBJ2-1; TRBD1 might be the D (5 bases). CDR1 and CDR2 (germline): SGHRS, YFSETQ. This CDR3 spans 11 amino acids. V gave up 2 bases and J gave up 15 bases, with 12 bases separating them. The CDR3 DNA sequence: TGCGCCAGCAGCTTACAGGAAGAGTCGTTCTTC. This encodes CASSLQEESFF.

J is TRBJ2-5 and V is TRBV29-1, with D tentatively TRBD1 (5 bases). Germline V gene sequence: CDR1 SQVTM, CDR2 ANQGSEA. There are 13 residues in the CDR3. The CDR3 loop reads CPMMTDSQETQYF. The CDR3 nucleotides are TGCCCGATGATGACAGATTCGCAAGAGACCCAGTACTTC.

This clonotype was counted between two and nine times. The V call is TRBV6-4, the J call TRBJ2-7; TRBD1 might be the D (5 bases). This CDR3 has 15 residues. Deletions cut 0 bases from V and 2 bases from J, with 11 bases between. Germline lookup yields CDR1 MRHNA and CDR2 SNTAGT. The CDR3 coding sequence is TGTGCCAGCAGTGACTCTCACCAGGGTGCCTACGAGCAGTACTTC. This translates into CASSDSHQGAYEQYF.

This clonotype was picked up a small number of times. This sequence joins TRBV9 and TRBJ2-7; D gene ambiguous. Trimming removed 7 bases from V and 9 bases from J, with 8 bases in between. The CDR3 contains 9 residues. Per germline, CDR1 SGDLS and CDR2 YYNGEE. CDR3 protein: CASGQPQYF. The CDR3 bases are TGTGCCAGCGGCCAGCCGCAGTACTTC.

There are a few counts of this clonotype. CDR3 bases: TGTGCCAGCAGCCAGCCGGGACGGAATGAGCAGTTCTTC. Its protein is CASSQPGRNEQFF. This chain connects TRBV14 to TRBJ2-1; D could derive from TRBD1 or TRBD2 (5 bases each). This CDR3 contains 13 residues. Germline V gene lookup returns CDR1 SGHDN and CDR2 FVKESK. V shed 3 bases and J shed 7 bases, with 10 bases lying between them.

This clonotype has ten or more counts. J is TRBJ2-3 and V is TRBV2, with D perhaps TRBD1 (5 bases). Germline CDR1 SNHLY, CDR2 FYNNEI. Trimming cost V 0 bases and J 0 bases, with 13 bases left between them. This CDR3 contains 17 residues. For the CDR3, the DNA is TGTGCCAGCAGTGAAGCGCTTCAGGGCAGGAGCACAGATACGCAGTATTTT. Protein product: CASSEALQGRSTDTQYF.

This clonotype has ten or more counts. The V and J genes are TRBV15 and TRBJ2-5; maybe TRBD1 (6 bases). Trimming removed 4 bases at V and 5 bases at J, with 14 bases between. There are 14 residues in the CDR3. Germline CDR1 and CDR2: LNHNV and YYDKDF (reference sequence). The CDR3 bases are TGTGCCACCAGCAAGCCACAGGGAACGGAGACCCAGTACTTC. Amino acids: CATSKPQGTETQYF.

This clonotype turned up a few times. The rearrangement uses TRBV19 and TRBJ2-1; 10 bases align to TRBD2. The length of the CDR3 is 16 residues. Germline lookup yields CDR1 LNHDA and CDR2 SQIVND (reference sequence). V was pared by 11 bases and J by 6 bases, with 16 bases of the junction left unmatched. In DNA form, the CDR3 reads TGTGCCTCGTGGGGGGGAGGCTTAGCGGGGGGCAATGAGCAGTTCTTC. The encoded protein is CASWGGGLAGGNEQFF.

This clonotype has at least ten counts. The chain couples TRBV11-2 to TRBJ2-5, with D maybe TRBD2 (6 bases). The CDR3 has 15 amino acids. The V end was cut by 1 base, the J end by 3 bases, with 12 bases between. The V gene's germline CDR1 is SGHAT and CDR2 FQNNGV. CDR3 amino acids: CASSLVRWREETQYF. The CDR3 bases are TGTGCCAGCAGCTTAGTACGCTGGAGGGAAGAGACCCAGTACTTC.